This T cell receptor beta chain was profiled in a study of shared clonotypes between healthy human individuals. This clone has more than one count but fewer than ten. Its cognate antigen is unknown. Germline loops: CDR1 MNHEY, CDR2 SVGAGI. The ends were cut back, 3 bases at V and 0 bases at J, with 9 bases in the middle. The CDR3 totals 15 residues. The data were produced by immunoSEQ multiplex PCR, yet TCRdb's version contains in-frame clones alone and is incomplete. The data show around 750,000 clones, with approximately 79% seen just once and about 1.7% held by the top ten. Study-level findings and limits: Richness estimates generally favored naive over memory subsets.

The clonotype was recovered from a woman aged 25 to 39 in good health. Sample: memory CD4+ T cells sorted from blood. Subset denoted: CD45RA-negative fraction. The chain joins TRBV6-5 to TRBJ1-3, with D uncertain. The CDR3 here is CASSYKKSSGNTIYF. The CDR3 bases are TGTGCCAGCAGTTATAAGAAGAGCTCTGGAAACACCATATATTTT.